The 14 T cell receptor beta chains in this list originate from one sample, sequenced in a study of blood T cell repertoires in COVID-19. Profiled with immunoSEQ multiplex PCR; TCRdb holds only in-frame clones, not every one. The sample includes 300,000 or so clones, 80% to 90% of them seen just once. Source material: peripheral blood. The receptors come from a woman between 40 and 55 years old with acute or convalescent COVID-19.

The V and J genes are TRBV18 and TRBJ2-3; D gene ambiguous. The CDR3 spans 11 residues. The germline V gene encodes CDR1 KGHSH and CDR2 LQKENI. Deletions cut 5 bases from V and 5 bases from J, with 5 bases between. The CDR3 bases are TGTGCCAGCTCAAAGAGAGATACGCAGTATTTT. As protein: CASSKRDTQYF.

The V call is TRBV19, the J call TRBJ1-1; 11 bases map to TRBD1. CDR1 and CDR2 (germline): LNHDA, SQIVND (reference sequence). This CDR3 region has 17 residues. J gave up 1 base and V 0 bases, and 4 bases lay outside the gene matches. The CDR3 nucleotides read TGTGCCAGTAGTATAGACTGGGACAGGGGGGGGAACACTGAAGCTTTCTTT. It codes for CASSIDWDRGGNTEAFF.

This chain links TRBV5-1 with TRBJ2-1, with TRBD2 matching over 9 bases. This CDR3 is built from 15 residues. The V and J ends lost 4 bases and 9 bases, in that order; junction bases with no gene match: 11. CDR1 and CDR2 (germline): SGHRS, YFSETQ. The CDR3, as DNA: TGCGCCAGCAGCCGTAGCGGGGGCTCACGGGGTGAGCAGTTCTTC. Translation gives CASSRSGGSRGEQFF.

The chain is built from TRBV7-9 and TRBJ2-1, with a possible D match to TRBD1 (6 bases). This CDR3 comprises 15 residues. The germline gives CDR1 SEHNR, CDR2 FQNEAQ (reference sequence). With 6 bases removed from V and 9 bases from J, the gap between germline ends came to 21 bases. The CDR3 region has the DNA TGTGCCAGCAGATCCGGGACACGTGTAGCCGTTGAGCAGTTCTTC. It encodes CASRSGTRVAVEQFF.

This CDR3 reads CASSEVEIGRTLATEAFF. In DNA form, the CDR3 reads TGTGCCAGCAGTGAAGTTGAGATTGGAAGGACCCTAGCCACTGAAGCTTTCTTT. The rearrangement joins TRBV6-1 to TRBJ1-1, with D uncertain. This CDR3 comprises 18 residues. With 1 base removed from V and 4 bases from J, the gap between germline ends came to 22 bases. The germline V gene encodes CDR1 MNHNS and CDR2 SASEGT.

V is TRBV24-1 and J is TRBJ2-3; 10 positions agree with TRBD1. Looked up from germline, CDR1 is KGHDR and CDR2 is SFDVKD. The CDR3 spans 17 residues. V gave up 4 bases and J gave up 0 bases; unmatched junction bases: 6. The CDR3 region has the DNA TGTGCCACCAGTGACCCTCGACAGGGGGCTAGCACAGATACGCAGTATTTT. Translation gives CATSDPRQGASTDTQYF.

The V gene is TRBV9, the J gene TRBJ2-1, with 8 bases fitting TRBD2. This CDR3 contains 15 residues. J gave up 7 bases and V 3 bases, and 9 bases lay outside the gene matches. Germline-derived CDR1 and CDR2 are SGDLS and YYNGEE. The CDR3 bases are TGTGCCAGCAGCGCGGGGGGGTCATCTTGGAATGAGCAGTTCTTC. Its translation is CASSAGGSSWNEQFF.

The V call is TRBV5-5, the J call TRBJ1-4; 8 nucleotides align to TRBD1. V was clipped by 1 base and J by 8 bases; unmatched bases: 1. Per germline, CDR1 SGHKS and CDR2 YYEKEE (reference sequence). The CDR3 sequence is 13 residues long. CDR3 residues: CASSLNRGEKLFF. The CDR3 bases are TGTGCCAGCAGCTTGAACAGGGGGGAAAAACTGTTTTTT.

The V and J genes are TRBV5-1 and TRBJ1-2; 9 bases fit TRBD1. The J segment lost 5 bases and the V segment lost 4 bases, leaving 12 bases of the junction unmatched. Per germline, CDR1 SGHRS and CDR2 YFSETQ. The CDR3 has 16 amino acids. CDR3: CASSPTRPGQGYGYTF. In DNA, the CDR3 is TGCGCCAGCAGCCCGACACGACCGGGACAGGGATATGGCTACACCTTC. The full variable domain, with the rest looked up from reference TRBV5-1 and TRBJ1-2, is KAGVTQTPRYLIKTRGQQVTLSCSPISGHRSVSWYQQTPGQGLQFLFEYFSETQRNKGNFPGRFSGRQFSNSRSEMNVSTLELGDSALYLCASSPTRPGQGYGYTFGSGTRLTVV.

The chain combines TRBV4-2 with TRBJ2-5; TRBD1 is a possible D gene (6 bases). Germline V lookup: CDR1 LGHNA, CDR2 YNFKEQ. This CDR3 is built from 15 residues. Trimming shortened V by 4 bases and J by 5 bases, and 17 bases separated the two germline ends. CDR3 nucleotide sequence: TGTGCCAGCAGCCCAACAGCCAGGGGCGGGGAGACCCAGTACTTC. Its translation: CASSPTARGGETQYF.

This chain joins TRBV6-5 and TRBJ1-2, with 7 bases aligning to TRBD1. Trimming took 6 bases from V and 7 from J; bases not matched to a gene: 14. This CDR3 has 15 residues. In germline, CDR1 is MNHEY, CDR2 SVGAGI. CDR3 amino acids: CASRDGTDAYFGYTF. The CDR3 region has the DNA TGTGCCAGCAGGGACGGGACAGACGCTTATTTTGGCTACACCTTC.

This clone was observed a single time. The chain's CDR3 is CAISERTGASYNEQFF. DNA of the CDR3: TGTGCCATCAGTGAAAGGACAGGGGCCTCCTACAATGAGCAGTTCTTC. The rearrangement links TRBV10-3 to TRBJ2-1; 9 nucleotides align to TRBD1. CDR3 length: 16 amino acids. Germline lookup yields CDR1 ENHRY and CDR2 SYGVKD. V was clipped by 3 bases and J by 0 bases; unmatched bases: 3.

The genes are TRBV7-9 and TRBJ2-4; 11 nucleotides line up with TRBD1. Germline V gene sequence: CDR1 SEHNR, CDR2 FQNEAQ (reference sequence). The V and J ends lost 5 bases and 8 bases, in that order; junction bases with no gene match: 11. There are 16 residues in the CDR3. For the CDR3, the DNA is TGTGCCAGCAGCCCAACTCCGGGACAGGGGGTGGACATTCAGTACTTC. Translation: CASSPTPGQGVDIQYF.

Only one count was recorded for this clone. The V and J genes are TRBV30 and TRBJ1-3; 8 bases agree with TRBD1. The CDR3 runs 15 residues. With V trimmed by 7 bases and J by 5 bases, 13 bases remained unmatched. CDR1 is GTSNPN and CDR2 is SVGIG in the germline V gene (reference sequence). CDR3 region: CAFSSGQGARNTIYF. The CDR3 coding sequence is TGTGCCTTTTCCTCAGGGCAGGGGGCGAGAAACACCATATATTTT.